The rows below give T cell receptor beta chains drawn from one sample of a study of blood T cell repertoires in COVID-19. The table came from immunoSEQ multiplex PCR; TCRdb's copy has only in-frame clones and leaves some out. The sample records some 200,000 clones, roughly four fifths being singletons. Sequenced material: PBMCs or T cells enriched from blood (not recorded which). The origin of the receptors is a woman between 45 and 60 years old who had been exposed to COVID-19. Each CDR3 is given with its conserved first and last residue. A D gene is named only where the DNA matches it firmly. Clone size is not always given. Where it is, it says once, few, many or a class for expanded clones.

cdr3_length,clone_size,v_call,d_call,j_call,cdr3_aa,cdr3_nt
13,NA,TRBV19,NA,TRBJ2-1,CASSRDRGYEQFF,TGTGCCAGTAGTCGGGACCGGGGGTATGAGCAGTTCTTC
15,NA,TRBV6-2/TRBV6-3,TRBD1,TRBJ1-2,CASSQDRGLSDGYTF,TGTGCCAGCAGTCAGGACAGGGGGCTTTCTGACGGCTACACCTTC
16,NA,TRBV14,NA,TRBJ1-6,CASSQGAISYNSPLHF,TGTGCCAGCAGCCAAGGGGCCATCTCCTATAATTCACCCCTCCACTTT
18,NA,TRBV6-1,NA,TRBJ1-4,CASSDPLSGRTVDEKLFF,TGTGCCAGCAGTGATCCTTTATCAGGACGGACAGTGGATGAAAAACTGTTTTTT
15,NA,TRBV20-1,NA,TRBJ2-1,CSASGGQGLYNEQFF,TGCAGTGCTAGTGGGGGGCAGGGCTTGTACAATGAGCAGTTCTTC
13,once,TRBV11-2,NA,TRBJ2-5,CASSFTSQETQYF,TGTGCCAGCAGCTTTACTAGCCAAGAGACCCAGTACTTC
14,few,TRBV5-1,NA,TRBJ1-1,CASQTGRMNTEAFF,TGCGCCAGCCAAACAGGGAGAATGAACACTGAAGCTTTCTTT
14,few,TRBV9,TRBD2,TRBJ2-1,CARTRGGAGNEQFF,TGTGCCCGCACCCGGGGGGGGGCGGGGAATGAGCAGTTCTTC
14,NA,TRBV5-6,TRBD1,TRBJ2-2,CASSPQGYAGELFF,TGTGCCAGCAGCCCACAGGGGTACGCCGGGGAGCTGTTTTTT
15,NA,TRBV5-1,NA,TRBJ1-2,CASSYTGWGQDGYTF,TGCGCCAGCAGCTACACCGGCTGGGGGCAGGACGGCTACACCTTC
15,NA,TRBV5-1,TRBD1,TRBJ1-1,CASSFPGQGNTEAFF,TGCGCCAGCAGCTTTCCGGGACAGGGAAACACTGAAGCTTTCTTT
14,NA,TRBV11-2,NA,TRBJ2-7,CASSPSRGMYEQYF,TGTGCCAGCAGCCCCAGTAGGGGGATGTACGAGCAGTACTTC
17,NA,TRBV28,NA,TRBJ1-5,CASSYDRPVSSDQPQHF,TGTGCCAGCAGTTACGACAGGCCAGTTTCCTCCGATCAGCCCCAGCATTTT
15,NA,TRBV18,TRBD1,TRBJ2-2,CASSPGQPGTGELFF,TGTGCCAGCTCGCCGGGACAGCCGGGCACCGGGGAGCTGTTTTTT
13,NA,TRBV19,NA,TRBJ1-5,CASSIKTQSIQHF,TGTGCCAGTAGTATTAAGACACAAAGCATCCAGCATTTT
15,NA,TRBV19,TRBD2,TRBJ2-1,CASSILSTAGNEQFF,TGTGCCAGTAGTATCCTATCGACAGCGGGAAATGAGCAGTTCTTC
16,NA,TRBV24-1,TRBD2,TRBJ2-1,CATAGRAGSSYNEQFF,TGTGCCACGGCGGGGCGAGCGGGGAGCTCCTACAATGAGCAGTTCTTC
15,NA,TRBV7-2,NA,TRBJ2-1,CASSLAGGRYNEQFF,TGTGCCAGCAGCTTAGCAGGGGGAAGATACAATGAGCAGTTCTTC
14,NA,TRBV9,NA,TRBJ1-1,CASSWGQGNTEAFF,TGTGCCAGCAGCTGGGGACAAGGGAACACTGAAGCTTTCTTT
14,NA,TRBV9,NA,TRBJ2-7,CASSVSGLSYEQYF,TGTGCCAGCAGCGTTTCAGGCCTCTCCTACGAGCAGTACTTC
13,NA,TRBV5-5,TRBD1,TRBJ1-5,CASSSDRGQAQHF,TGTGCCAGCAGCTCGGACAGGGGGCAAGCCCAGCATTTT
17,NA,TRBV4-3,NA,TRBJ2-6,CASSQVVPGSGANVLTF,TGCGCCAGCAGCCAAGTCGTACCGGGCTCTGGGGCCAACGTCCTGACTTTC
15,NA,TRBV7-9,TRBD1,TRBJ1-4,CASSVGGQNNEKLFF,TGTGCCAGCAGCGTAGGGGGACAGAATAATGAAAAACTGTTTTTT
17,few,TRBV30,TRBD1,TRBJ2-2,CAWSVRGGTGSGGELFF,TGTGCCTGGAGTGTAAGGGGAGGGACAGGGTCTGGCGGGGAGCTGTTTTTT
13,NA,TRBV2,TRBD1,TRBJ1-2,CASGTGPFYGYTF,TGTGCCAGCGGGACAGGGCCCTTTTATGGCTACACCTTC
14,NA,TRBV10-3,NA,TRBJ1-1,CAISEFVGSTEAFF,TGTGCCATCAGTGAGTTCGTGGGCAGCACTGAAGCTTTCTTT
15,once,TRBV5-6,NA,TRBJ1-5,CASSLAQGGNQPQHF,TGTGCCAGCAGCTTGGCACAGGGTGGCAATCAGCCCCAGCATTTT
13,NA,TRBV6-5,TRBD1,TRBJ1-1,CASSNDRGGEAFF,TGTGCCAGCAGTAACGACAGGGGGGGAGAAGCTTTCTTT
13,NA,TRBV6-5,TRBD1,TRBJ1-2,CATFDGTAYGYTF,TGTGCCACTTTCGACGGGACAGCCTATGGCTACACCTTC
11,NA,TRBV20-1,NA,TRBJ1-2,CSAERGGGYTF,TGCAGTGCGGAAAGGGGGGGAGGCTACACCTTC
17,NA,TRBV10-2,NA,TRBJ1-6,CASSGERGSSYNSPLHF,TGCGCCAGCAGCGGAGAAAGGGGTAGCTCCTATAATTCACCCCTCCACTTT
14,NA,TRBV7-2,NA,TRBJ2-7,CASSLAGSTYEQYF,TGTGCCAGCAGCCTCGCCGGGTCTACCTACGAGCAGTACTTC
13,NA,TRBV6-1,NA,TRBJ2-7,CASSLRDGYEQYF,TGTGCCAGCAGTCTCAGGGATGGCTACGAGCAGTACTTC
12,few,TRBV6-2/TRBV6-3,NA,TRBJ2-7,CASSDVGYEQYF,TGTGCCAGCAGTGATGTCGGCTACGAGCAGTACTTC
16,NA,TRBV9,NA,TRBJ1-1,CASSQGVGHLNTEAFF,TGTGCCAGCAGCCAAGGGGTGGGACACTTGAACACTGAAGCTTTCTTT
18,NA,TRBV28,TRBD1,TRBJ2-6,CASVRGPGPHSGANVLTF,TGTGCCAGCGTTAGGGGGCCCGGGCCTCACTCTGGGGCCAACGTCCTGACTTTC
13,NA,TRBV12-3/TRBV12-4,NA,TRBJ1-2,CASSLGLRAMYTF,TGTGCCAGCAGTCTCGGACTCCGGGCTATGTACACCTTC
12,NA,TRBV3-1/TRBV3-2,NA,TRBJ2-7,CASSQLGGEQYF,TGTGCCAGCAGCCAGTTGGGGGGAGAGCAGTACTTC
12,NA,TRBV30,NA,TRBJ2-3,CAWSASTDTQYF,TGTGCCTGGAGTGCTAGCACAGATACGCAGTATTTT
13,NA,TRBV7-2,NA,TRBJ2-5,CASTALGGLPQYF,TGTGCCAGCACCGCCTTGGGGGGTTTGCCCCAGTACTTC
15,NA,TRBV19,NA,TRBJ2-7,CASSMNPGPHHEQYF,TGTGCCAGTAGTATGAATCCAGGGCCGCACCACGAGCAGTACTTC